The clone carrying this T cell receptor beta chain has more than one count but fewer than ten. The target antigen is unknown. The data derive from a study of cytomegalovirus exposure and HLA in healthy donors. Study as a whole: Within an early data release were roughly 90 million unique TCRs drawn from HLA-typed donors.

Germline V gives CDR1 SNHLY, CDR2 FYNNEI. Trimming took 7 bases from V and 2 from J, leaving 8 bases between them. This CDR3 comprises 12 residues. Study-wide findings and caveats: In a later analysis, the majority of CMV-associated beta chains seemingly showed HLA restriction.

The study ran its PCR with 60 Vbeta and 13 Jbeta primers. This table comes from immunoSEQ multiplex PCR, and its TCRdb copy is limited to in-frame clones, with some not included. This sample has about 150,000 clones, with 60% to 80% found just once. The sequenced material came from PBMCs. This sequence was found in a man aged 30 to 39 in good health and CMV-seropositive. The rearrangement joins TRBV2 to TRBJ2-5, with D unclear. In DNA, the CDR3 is TGTGCCAGCATTCGGTTTCAAGAGACCCAGTACTTC. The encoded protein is CASIRFQETQYF.